Included here is one T cell receptor beta chain sequence, with context. In its sample, this clonotype was seen many times. Its target antigen remains unknown. Nothing much larger sits one base from this clone, and base qualities are not available. Preparation of the library involved PCR. For sequencing, an Illumina HiSeq 2500 was employed. To normalize quantification of the TCRbeta repertoire, the TCR libraries were built with molecular barcoding that relied on unique molecular identifiers. TCRdb redid the processing of the public reads, applying fastp at Q25 and MiXCR, and retained in-frame beta chains. Rows merge per CDR3 protein into single entries with the most common DNA and genes. This sample has 350,000 to 400,000 distinct CDR3 sequences in its table, and roughly 22% of those were observed once. 3.5% to 4% of the sample goes to the ten largest clones. The data belong to a study of T-cell reconstitution after alpha-beta-depleted transplantation in children (dated by TCRdb to 2015 to 2016). A note on the overall study: Using TCR repertoire profiling, the study quantitatively followed how T-cell immune reconstitution unfolded in children after TCRalphabeta/CD19-depleted allogeneic hematopoietic cell transplantation.

The germline V gene (reference sequence) sets CDR1 to DFQATT and CDR2 to SNEGSKA. The junction shows trimming of 0 bases on V and 2 bases on J, plus 16 bases between the germline ends. The CDR3 has 16 amino acids, counting the end cysteine and phenylalanine. Only the CDR3 portion is preserved as DNA: 48 bases, with reading frame beginning at the first base. The chain employs TRBV20-1 and TRBJ1-1; TRBD1 is a weak D gene call, 5 bases matching. The source is a human donor who donated a stem cell graft to a child with acute myeloid leukemia. The sample was PBMCs from the stem cell graft donor, taken from the stem cell graft. The CDR3 reads CSARERRNRSNTEAFF. The bases are TGCAGTGCTAGAGAGAGAAGAAACAGGTCCAACACTGAAGCTTTCTTT.